A selection of T cell receptor beta chains follows, all from one sample in a study of CXCR3-negative and CXCR3-positive naive CD8 T cells. Each CDR3 protein gets one entry in TCRdb, which reprocessed the 5' RACE reads and gives no DNA. The sample has fewer than 65,000 distinct CDR3 sequences; the top ten hold around 5%. The sample comprised naive CXCR3+ CD8+ T cells from blood. The receptors were sampled from a human donor in good health. Some clones in this sample may be carry-over from other donors' samples. CDR3s include the opening cysteine and the closing phenylalanine or tryptophan. Fields, in order: J gene, clone size, V gene, CDR3 protein. Not every row has a clone size; where given, it reads once, few, many or a size class.

TRBJ2-1,NA,TRBV11-2,CASSPITWDSTPTQFF
TRBJ2-3,NA,TRBV27,CASSFVESTDTQYF
TRBJ1-2,NA,TRBV19,CASRLDASYGYTF
TRBJ2-3,NA,TRBV4-2,CASSQLAGGPSDTQYF
TRBJ2-7,NA,TRBV7-6,CASSLGAGTLIEQYF
TRBJ2-1,NA,TRBV20-1,CSARDLGGPHSYNEQFF
TRBJ1-3,NA,TRBV28,CASRRAVFPGNTIYF
TRBJ2-3,NA,TRBV5-6,CASSLSWAGGIADTQYF
TRBJ2-7,NA,TRBV7-9,CASSLILGDSAYEKYF
TRBJ2-7,NA,TRBV3-1,CASSHTNYEQYF
TRBJ2-5,NA,TRBV20-1,CSARGGTSGGPQETQYF
TRBJ2-7,NA,TRBV20-1,CSARPSMGGEPYEQYF
TRBJ2-2,NA,TRBV6-6,CASSYLPGLGLYSGELFF
TRBJ2-6,NA,TRBV20-1,CSARDRPSGANVLTF
TRBJ2-3,NA,TRBV24-1,CATSEPRDRGLDTQYF
TRBJ2-5,NA,TRBV29-1,CSVEDRTMTGGWQETQYF
TRBJ1-2,NA,TRBV29-1,CSVAGGNNYGYTF
TRBJ1-2,NA,TRBV7-6,CASSGQGPNYGYTF
TRBJ2-3,NA,TRBV7-3,CASSLVGGFTDTQYF
TRBJ2-7,NA,TRBV29-1,CSGKARAGYEQYF
TRBJ2-1,NA,TRBV28,CASRNLGLQTYNEQFF
TRBJ2-7,NA,TRBV28,CASSLLLAGVYEQYF
TRBJ1-5,NA,TRBV6-6,CASSQGALQPQHF
TRBJ2-1,NA,TRBV6-2/TRBV6-3,CASSSGVNEQFF
TRBJ1-1,NA,TRBV10-1,CASSGQGMRDTEAFF
TRBJ2-7,NA,TRBV2,CASSEGGRGGHDEQYF
TRBJ2-7,NA,TRBV15,CATSRARGTYEQYF
TRBJ2-7,NA,TRBV20-1,CSARDMDFPGQYF
TRBJ2-5,NA,TRBV29-1,CSVEELAGEETQYF
TRBJ2-2,medium-sized,TRBV6-4,CASKSYTGELFF
TRBJ1-1,NA,TRBV18,CASSPGGLSMNTEAFF
TRBJ2-1,NA,TRBV7-8,CASSLAMGNEQFF
TRBJ2-2,NA,TRBV6-5,CASSYLSLAGSNTGELFF
TRBJ1-1,NA,TRBV6-5,CASSYWEGMRNTEAFF
TRBJ2-1,NA,TRBV24-1,CATSDGDYNEQFF
TRBJ1-1,NA,TRBV9,CASSVGSNTEAFF
TRBJ2-5,NA,TRBV9,CASSVSGAQETQYF